This T cell receptor beta chain stems from a study of control samples from healthy donors and cancer patients. Unmatched junction bases numbered 4, after V lost 3 bases and J lost 4 bases. This CDR3 has 15 residues. Germline assignment: CDR1 SGHRS and CDR2 YFSETQ. Profiling relied on immunoSEQ multiplex PCR, and the TCRdb table lists in-frame clones only, not all of them. The sample yields 100,000 to 150,000 clones, around 90% seen once. The sequence derives from a middle-aged man in good health. The V and J genes are TRBV5-1 and TRBJ2-3; 11 bases map to TRBD2. The sample consisted of blood. The CDR3 loop reads CASSSTSGVSDTQYF. CDR3 coding DNA: TGCGCCAGCAGCTCGACTAGCGGGGTTTCAGATACGCAGTATTTT.